A single sample is the source of the 20 T cell receptor beta chains below, sequenced in a study of T cell responses to AZD1222 COVID-19 vaccine. The assay was immunoSEQ multiplex PCR, and TCRdb's table has in-frame clones only and misses some. This table has some 200,000 clones, 85% to 95% appearing once. The material sequenced was peripheral blood, taken 28 days after the second AZD1222 dose. The receptors shown here come from an adult who received the AZD1222 COVID-19 vaccine.

The genes are TRBV28 and TRBJ1-1; 8 bases line up with TRBD1. V lost 5 bases to trimming and J lost 4 bases; unmatched junction nucleotides: 9. The CDR3 is 15 residues long. Germline CDR1 reads MDHEN; CDR2 reads SYDVKM. CDR3 bases: TGTGCCAGCAGTCCAGCGACAGGGGTAAGCACTGAAGCTTTCTTT. Amino acids: CASSPATGVSTEAFF.

The chain couples TRBV28 to TRBJ2-5; TRBD2 might be the D (7 bases). Per germline, CDR1 MDHEN and CDR2 SYDVKM. Trimming took 7 bases from V and 5 from J, leaving 17 bases between them. This CDR3 contains 14 residues. CDR3 sequence reads: CASTLGGVQETQYF. DNA of the CDR3: TGTGCCAGCACCCTAGGGGGGGTCCAGGAGACCCAGTACTTC.

The V gene is TRBV5-1, the J gene TRBJ2-1, with 9 bases aligning to TRBD1. Germline values: CDR1 SGHRS, CDR2 YFSETQ. CDR3 length: 14 amino acids. The junction had 1 base not matched to a gene; V was cut back by 0 bases and J by 6 bases. CDR3 amino acids: CASSLEGQGNEQFF. CDR3 DNA: TGCGCCAGCAGCTTGGAGGGACAGGGCAATGAGCAGTTCTTC.

This chain joins TRBV18 and TRBJ1-2; the D gene is possibly TRBD1 (5 bases). The germline V and J ends were trimmed by 3 bases and 4 bases, with 15 bases remaining between them. CDR3 length equals 15 residues. Germline lookup yields CDR1 KGHSH and CDR2 LQKENI. CDR3 region: CASSPGQGWVYGYTF. For the CDR3, the DNA is TGTGCCAGCTCACCCGGACAAGGCTGGGTCTATGGCTACACCTTC.

This rearrangement joins TRBV5-1 to TRBJ2-7, with unresolved D. Germline V gene lookup returns CDR1 SGHRS and CDR2 YFSETQ. The CDR3 loop spans 12 amino acids. The V end was cut by 2 bases, the J end by 3 bases, with 6 bases between. In DNA form, the CDR3 reads TGCGCCAGCAGCTTCTCAAACTACGAGCAGTACTTC. This translates into CASSFSNYEQYF.

The chain recombines TRBV6-5 with TRBJ1-3, with D perhaps TRBD1 (5 bases). This CDR3 is 14 amino acids long. Per the germline V gene, CDR1 is MNHEY and CDR2 is SVGAGI. With 3 bases removed from V and 2 bases from J, the gap between germline ends came to 8 bases. As DNA, the CDR3 is TGTGCCAGCAGTTATCAAGGGGCTGGAAACACCATATATTTT. Amino acid sequence: CASSYQGAGNTIYF.

This sequence joins TRBV3-1 (or the pseudogene TRBV3-2) and TRBJ2-1; D perhaps matches TRBD1 (7 bases). The CDR3 runs to 18 residues. Germline V gene lookup returns CDR1 LGHDT and CDR2 YNNKEL (reference sequence). Trimming shortened V by 4 bases and J by 0 bases, and 19 bases separated the two germline ends. CDR3 nucleotide sequence: TGTGCCAGCAGCCCCACAGGGGCAGGAGGGGCCTCCTACAATGAGCAGTTCTTC. Its protein product is CASSPTGAGGASYNEQFF.

The chain recombines TRBV5-8 with TRBJ1-3; D ambiguous. The germline V and J ends were trimmed by 4 bases and 7 bases, with 18 bases remaining between them. This CDR3 spans 15 amino acids. CDR1 is SGHTS and CDR2 is YDEGEE in the germline V gene. CDR3: CASSPLGSKTNTIYF. The CDR3 nucleotides are TGTGCCAGCAGCCCGCTAGGCAGTAAGACCAACACCATATATTTT. Drawing the rest from reference TRBV5-8 and TRBJ1-3, the complete variable domain is EAGVTQSPTHLIKTRGQQATLRCSPISGHTSVYWYQQALGLGLQFLLWYDEGEERNRGNFPPRFSGRQFPNYSSELNVNALELEDSALYLCASSPLGSKTNTIYFGEGSWLTVV.

The chain is built from TRBV7-3 and TRBJ1-1; D is unclear. Trimming took off 6 bases at V and 2 bases at J, with 10 bases between the two ends. The germline gives CDR1 SGHTA, CDR2 FQGTGA. The CDR3 extends over 13 amino acids. CDR3 in DNA: TGTGCCAGCAGGCAGACCTCCAACACTGAAGCTTTCTTT. Translating gives CASRQTSNTEAFF.

The chain links TRBV7-9 to TRBJ1-5; perhaps TRBD1 as D (5 bases). Germline assignment: CDR1 SEHNR and CDR2 FQNEAQ (reference sequence). This CDR3 is built from 13 residues. The ends were cut back, 6 bases at V and 4 bases at J, with 10 bases in the middle. CDR3 region: CASRRDGNQPQHF. The CDR3 coding sequence is TGTGCCAGCAGGAGGGACGGTAATCAGCCCCAGCATTTT.

This chain connects TRBV12-3 or TRBV12-4 to TRBJ2-7, with D perhaps matching TRBD1 or TRBD2 (6 bases each). Trimming removed 5 bases from V and 3 bases from J, with 11 bases in between. The CDR3 has 13 residues. As DNA, the CDR3 is TGTGCCAGCAGTGTCGGGGGCATCTACGAGCAGTACTTC. It yields the protein CASSVGGIYEQYF.

This clone was seen just once. The chain combines TRBV2 with TRBJ1-1; possible D gene TRBD1, 6 bases. The CDR3 loop spans 13 amino acids. Between the trimmed V and J ends, which lost 7 bases and 2 bases, there was a span of 11 bases. CDR1 is SNHLY, CDR2 FYNNEI, per germline. The CDR3 DNA sequence: TGTGCCAGCATGAGGGGGATCAACACTGAAGCTTTCTTT. Translating gives CASMRGINTEAFF. The full variable domain, rest sourced from reference TRBV2 and TRBJ1-1, is EPEVTQTPSHQVTQMGQEVILRCVPISNHLYFYWYRQILGQKVEFLVSFYNNEISEKSEIFDDQFSVERPDGSNFTLKIRSTKLEDSAMYFCASMRGINTEAFFGQGTRLTVV.

The chain joins TRBV5-4 to TRBJ1-4, with D hard to call. Trimming pared 0 bases from V and 8 bases from J, leaving 8 bases between. The CDR3 covers 13 residues. Germline V gene lookup returns CDR1 SGHNT and CDR2 YYREEE (reference sequence). The CDR3 loop is CASSLGVGEKLFF. CDR3 nucleotide sequence: TGTGCCAGCAGCTTGGGGGTTGGCGAAAAACTGTTTTTT. The whole variable domain, remainder taken from reference TRBV5-4 and TRBJ1-4, is ETGVTQSPTHLIKTRGQQVTLRCSSQSGHNTVSWYQQALGQGPQFIFQYYREEENGRGNFPPRFSGLQFPNYSSELNVNALELDDSALYLCASSLGVGEKLFFGSGTQLSVL.

V usage is TRBV19 and J usage is TRBJ2-7; 9 positions agree with TRBD1. From germline, CDR1 is LNHDA and CDR2 SQIVND (reference sequence). The CDR3 runs to 14 residues. Trimming cost V 6 bases and J 2 bases; bases outside gene matches: 5. CDR3 in DNA: TGTGCCAGTAGCCCCGGGACAGGGACCTACGAGCAGTACTTC. Its protein is CASSPGTGTYEQYF.

In DNA, the CDR3 is TGTGCCAGCAGTTTATTCGCAGGGGTCGGCTATGGCTACACCTTC. Translating it yields CASSLFAGVGYGYTF. The chain couples TRBV28 to TRBJ1-2; D might be TRBD1 (6 bases). V gave up 1 base and J gave up 4 bases, with 13 bases separating them. The CDR3 length is 15 residues. The V gene's germline CDR1 is MDHEN and CDR2 SYDVKM.

The chain carries TRBV18 and TRBJ2-7; no clear D gene. Trimming removed 5 bases at V and 1 base at J, with 15 bases between. The CDR3 extends over 15 amino acids. The germline gives CDR1 KGHSH, CDR2 LQKENI. The CDR3 sequence: CASSGDNDISYEQYF. As DNA, the CDR3 is TGTGCCAGCTCAGGAGACAACGACATTTCCTACGAGCAGTACTTC.

This clone has a single count. The V call is TRBV6-5, the J call TRBJ2-7; TRBD1 matches 7 bases. Trimming at V came to 0 bases and at J to 1 base, leaving 0 bases not matched to a gene. The CDR3 consists of 14 residues. CDR1 is MNHEY, CDR2 SVGAGI, per germline. The chain's CDR3 is CASSYSGQSYEQYF. The CDR3 bases are TGTGCCAGCAGTTACTCGGGACAGTCCTACGAGCAGTACTTC.

J is TRBJ2-1 and V is TRBV9, with D perhaps matching TRBD1 or TRBD2 (5 bases each). Trimming shortened V by 5 bases and J by 8 bases, and 14 bases separated the two germline ends. Germline V CDR1 and CDR2: SGDLS, YYNGEE. The CDR3 length is 13 residues. CDR3 residues: CASSQRGVDEQFF. As DNA, the CDR3 is TGTGCCAGCAGTCAAAGAGGGGTTGATGAGCAGTTCTTC.

This chain connects TRBV2 to TRBJ2-7, with unresolved D. V lost 3 bases and J lost 6, with 9 bases in between. The CDR3 runs to 12 residues. Germline CDR1 is SNHLY and CDR2 is FYNNEI. The CDR3 bases are TGTGCCAGCAGTGAGTCCGGTCTCGAGCAGTACTTC. This translates into CASSESGLEQYF.

The chain carries TRBV29-1 and TRBJ1-1, with TRBD1 as a possible D gene (6 bases). CDR3 length: 11 amino acids. The germline V gene encodes CDR1 SQVTM and CDR2 ANQGSEA. The CDR3 coding sequence is TGCAGAGTACAGGGCTACACTGAAGCTTTCTTT. Translated, it gives CRVQGYTEAFF.